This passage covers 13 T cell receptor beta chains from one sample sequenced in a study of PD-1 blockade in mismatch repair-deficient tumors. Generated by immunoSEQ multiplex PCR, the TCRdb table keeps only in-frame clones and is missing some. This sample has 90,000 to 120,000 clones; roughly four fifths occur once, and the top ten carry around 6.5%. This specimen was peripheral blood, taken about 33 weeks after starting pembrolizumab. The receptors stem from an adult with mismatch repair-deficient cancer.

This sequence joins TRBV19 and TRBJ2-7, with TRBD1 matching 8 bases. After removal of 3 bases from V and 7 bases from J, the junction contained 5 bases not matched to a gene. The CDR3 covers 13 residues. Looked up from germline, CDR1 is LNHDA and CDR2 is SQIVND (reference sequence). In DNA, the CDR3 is TGTGCCAGTAGTATTCTATGGGACAGGGAGCAGTACTTC. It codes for CASSILWDREQYF.

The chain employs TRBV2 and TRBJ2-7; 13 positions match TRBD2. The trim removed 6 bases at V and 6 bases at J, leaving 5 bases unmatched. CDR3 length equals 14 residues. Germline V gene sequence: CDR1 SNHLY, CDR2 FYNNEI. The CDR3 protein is CASSGTSGISEQYF. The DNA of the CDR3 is TGTGCCAGCAGCGGGACTAGCGGGATTAGCGAGCAGTACTTC. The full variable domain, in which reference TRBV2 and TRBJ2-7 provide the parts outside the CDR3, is EPEVTQTPSHQVTQMGQEVILRCVPISNHLYFYWYRQILGQKVEFLVSFYNNEISEKSEIFDDQFSVERPDGSNFTLKIRSTKLEDSAMYFCASSGTSGISEQYFGPGTRLTVT.

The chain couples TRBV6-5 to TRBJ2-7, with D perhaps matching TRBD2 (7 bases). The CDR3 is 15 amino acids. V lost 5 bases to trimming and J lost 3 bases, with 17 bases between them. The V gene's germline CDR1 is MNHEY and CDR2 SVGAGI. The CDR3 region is CASSKGGESGYEQYF. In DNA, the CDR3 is TGTGCCAGCAGTAAGGGGGGGGAGTCGGGCTACGAGCAGTACTTC.

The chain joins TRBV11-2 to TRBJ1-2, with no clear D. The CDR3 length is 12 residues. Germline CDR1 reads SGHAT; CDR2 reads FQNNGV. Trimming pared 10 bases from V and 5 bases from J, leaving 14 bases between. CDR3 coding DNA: TGTGCCACCCCGGACGGCAGATATGGCTACACCTTC. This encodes CATPDGRYGYTF.

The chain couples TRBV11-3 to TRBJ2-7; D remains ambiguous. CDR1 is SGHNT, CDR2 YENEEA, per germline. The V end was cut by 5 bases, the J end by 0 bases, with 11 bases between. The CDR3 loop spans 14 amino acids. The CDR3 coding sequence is TGTGCCAGCAGCGGGTATCGGAGCTCCTACGAGCAGTACTTC. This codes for CASSGYRSSYEQYF.

The CDR3 DNA reads as TGTGCCAGTAGGCCACACAGGGGCCTTATCCAGCAGTACTTC. This codes for CASRPHRGLIQQYF. The chain couples TRBV19 to TRBJ2-7; 7 bases map to TRBD1. V trimming: 6 bases; J trimming: 8 bases; junction bases outside the gene matches: 13. Germline V gene lookup returns CDR1 LNHDA and CDR2 SQIVND (reference sequence). The CDR3 has 14 residues.

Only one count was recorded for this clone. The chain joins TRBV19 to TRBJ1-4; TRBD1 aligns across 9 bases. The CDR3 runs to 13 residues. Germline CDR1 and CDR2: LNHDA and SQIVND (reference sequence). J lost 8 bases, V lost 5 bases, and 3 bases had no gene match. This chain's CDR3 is CASSEGTGEKLFF. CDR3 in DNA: TGTGCCAGTAGTGAGGGGACAGGGGAAAAACTGTTTTTT.

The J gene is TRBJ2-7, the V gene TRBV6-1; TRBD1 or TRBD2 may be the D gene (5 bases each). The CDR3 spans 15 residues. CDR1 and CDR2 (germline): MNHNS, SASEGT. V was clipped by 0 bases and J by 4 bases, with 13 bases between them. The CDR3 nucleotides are TGTGCCAGCAGTGAAGCGGGAGCCCCAGGGTACGAGCAGTACTTC. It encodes CASSEAGAPGYEQYF.

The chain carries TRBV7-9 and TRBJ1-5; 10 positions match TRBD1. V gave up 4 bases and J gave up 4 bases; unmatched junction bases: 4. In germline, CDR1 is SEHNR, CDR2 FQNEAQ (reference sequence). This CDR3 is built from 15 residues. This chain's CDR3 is CASSSTGGQNQPQHF. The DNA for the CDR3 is TGTGCCAGCAGCTCGACAGGGGGCCAAAATCAGCCCCAGCATTTT.

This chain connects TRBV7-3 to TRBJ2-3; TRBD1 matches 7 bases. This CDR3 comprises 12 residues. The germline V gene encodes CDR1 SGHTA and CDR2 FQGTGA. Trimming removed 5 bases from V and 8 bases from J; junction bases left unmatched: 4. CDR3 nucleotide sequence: TGTGCCAGCAGCCAGGCAGGGGGTACGCAGTATTTT. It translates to CASSQAGGTQYF.

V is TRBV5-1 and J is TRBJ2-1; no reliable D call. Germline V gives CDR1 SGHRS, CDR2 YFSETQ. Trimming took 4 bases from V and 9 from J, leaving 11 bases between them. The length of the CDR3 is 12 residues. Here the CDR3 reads CASSSSSAEQFF. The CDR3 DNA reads TGCGCCAGCAGCAGCTCGAGCGCTGAGCAGTTCTTC.

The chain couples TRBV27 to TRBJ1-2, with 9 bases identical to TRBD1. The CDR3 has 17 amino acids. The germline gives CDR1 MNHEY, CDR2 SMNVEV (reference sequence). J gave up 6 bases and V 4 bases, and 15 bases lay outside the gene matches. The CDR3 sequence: CASSSYPYGQGNDGYTF. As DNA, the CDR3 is TGTGCCAGCAGTTCATACCCCTATGGACAGGGGAACGATGGCTACACCTTC.

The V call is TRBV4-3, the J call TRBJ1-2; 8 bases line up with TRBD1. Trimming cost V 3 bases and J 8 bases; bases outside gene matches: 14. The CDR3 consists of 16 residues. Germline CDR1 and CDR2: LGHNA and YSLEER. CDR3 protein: CASSHIATKDRDGYTF. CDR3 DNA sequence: TGCGCCAGCAGCCATATCGCGACTAAGGACAGGGACGGCTACACCTTC.